The 18 T cell receptor beta chains in this list originate from one sample, sequenced in a study of cytomegalovirus exposure and HLA in healthy donors. PCR primers comprised 60 Vbeta and 13 Jbeta primers. Clones were sequenced by immunoSEQ multiplex PCR, and TCRdb holds only the in-frame ones, with some missing. The sample contains some 120,000 clones, 60% to 85% of which appear only once. Sequencing was carried out using PBMCs. These receptors all stem from a woman aged 18-29 years in good health and CMV-seronegative.

This chain joins TRBV28 and TRBJ1-1, with D possibly being TRBD1 (5 bases). The V end lost 5 bases, the J end lost 6 bases, and 22 bases lay between the germline ends. Looked up from germline, CDR1 is MDHEN and CDR2 is SYDVKM. The CDR3 extends over 16 amino acids. CDR3 loop: CASSPQVGGFGAEAFF. CDR3 coding DNA: TGTGCCAGCAGTCCCCAGGTGGGGGGATTTGGGGCTGAAGCTTTCTTT.

The gene calls are TRBV6-1 and TRBJ2-5, with TRBD2 matching 11 bases. CDR3 length: 17 residues. Trimming cost V 1 base and J 7 bases; bases outside gene matches: 11. The germline V gene has CDR1 MNHNS and CDR2 SASEGT. CDR3 nucleotides: TGTGCCAGCAGTGAAGAACTAGCGGGGGCCCAGAGTGGGACCCAGTACTTC. Protein: CASSEELAGAQSGTQYF.

V usage is TRBV30 and J usage is TRBJ2-7, with D maybe TRBD1 (6 bases). Germline CDR1 is GTSNPN and CDR2 is SVGIG (reference sequence). The CDR3 runs 13 residues. V lost 4 bases to trimming and J lost 2 bases, with 12 bases between them. The CDR3 loop is CAWTTGSAYEQYF. The DNA of the CDR3 is TGTGCCTGGACGACAGGAAGCGCCTACGAGCAGTACTTC. Complete variable domain (other parts from reference TRBV30 and TRBJ2-7): SQTIHQWPATLVQPVGSPLSLECTVEGTSNPNLYWYRQAAGRGLQLLFYSVGIGQISSEVPQNLSASRPQDRQFILSSKKLLLSDSGFYLCAWTTGSAYEQYFGPGTRLTVT.

This clone was seen a few times. The rearrangement links TRBV25-1 to TRBJ1-2, with 8 bases aligning to TRBD1. J lost 6 bases, V lost 2 bases, and 5 bases had no gene match. The CDR3 is 14 amino acids. CDR1 MGHDK and CDR2 SYGVNS come from the germline V gene. CDR3 sequence: CASSEMTGEDGYTF. In DNA form, the CDR3 reads TGTGCCAGCAGTGAAATGACAGGGGAGGATGGCTACACCTTC.

In this sample, this clone turned up a few times. This rearrangement joins TRBV28 to TRBJ1-4; D gene uncertain. The germline V and J ends were trimmed by 2 bases and 4 bases, with 11 bases remaining between them. The CDR3 runs to 15 residues. The germline V gene has CDR1 MDHEN and CDR2 SYDVKM. The CDR3, as DNA: TGTGCCAGCAGTTTAGTGAGATCCTTTAATGAAAAACTGTTTTTT. It codes for CASSLVRSFNEKLFF.

J is TRBJ1-1 and V is TRBV1. TRBV1 is a documented pseudogene. The CDR3 covers 13 residues. The CDR3 loop is CTADSTKTRGAFF. CDR3 nucleotides: TGCACCGCCGATTCAACGAAAACCCGGGGGGCTTTCTTT.

The chain links TRBV6-5 to TRBJ1-2; 8 bases match TRBD1. The CDR3 sequence is 16 residues long. Germline lookup yields CDR1 MNHEY and CDR2 SVGAGI. V gave up 0 bases and J gave up 4 bases; unmatched junction bases: 7. The CDR3 DNA is TGTGCCAGCAGTTACTCGTCGGGACAGGAAAGCTATGGCTACACCTTC. This encodes CASSYSSGQESYGYTF.

The rearrangement uses TRBV19 and TRBJ2-2, with 8 bases aligning to TRBD1. The CDR3 runs to 15 residues. CDR1 is LNHDA, CDR2 SQIVND, per germline (reference sequence). With 1 base clipped from V and 8 bases from J, the junction kept 6 bases outside the gene matches. The CDR3 is CASSIGSRGRGELFF. The CDR3 nucleotides are TGTGCCAGTAGTATAGGGAGCAGGGGGCGAGGGGAGCTGTTTTTT.

This chain joins TRBV10-3 and TRBJ1-1, with D perhaps matching TRBD1 (6 bases). Trimming stripped 6 bases from V and 3 bases from J, with 11 bases between. Germline-derived CDR1 and CDR2 are ENHRY and SYGVKD. CDR3 length: 13 amino acids. The DNA of the CDR3 is TGTGCCATCAGGGACAGAGAAGACACTGAAGCTTTCTTT. It yields the protein CAIRDREDTEAFF.

The genes are TRBV5-6 and TRBJ2-7; D ambiguous. CDR1 SGHDT and CDR2 YYEEEE come from the germline V gene. The CDR3 covers 13 residues. The V gene lost 7 bases and the J gene lost 0 bases, with 11 bases spanning the gap. CDR3 in amino acids: CASWQSVSYEQYF. In DNA form, the CDR3 reads TGTGCCAGCTGGCAGTCAGTCTCCTACGAGCAGTACTTC.

This clone was seen more than once but under ten times. V and J are TRBV30 and TRBJ1-1, with 10 bases lining up with TRBD1. The junction had 10 bases not matched to a gene; V was cut back by 3 bases and J by 0 bases. Germline CDR1 reads GTSNPN; CDR2 reads SVGIG (reference sequence). The CDR3 totals 17 residues. This CDR3 is CAWSRDRGATLNTEAFF. The CDR3 DNA follows: TGTGCCTGGAGCCGGGACAGGGGCGCGACGCTGAACACTGAAGCTTTCTTT.

There are a few counts of this clone. The chain has TRBV5-1 and TRBJ2-2; tentative D call: TRBD2 (7 bases). This CDR3 contains 15 residues. Germline-derived CDR1 and CDR2 are SGHRS and YFSETQ. Trimming stripped 1 base from V and 3 bases from J, with 10 bases between. This chain's CDR3 is CASSLSGGYTGELFF. The CDR3 region has the DNA TGCGCCAGCAGCTTGTCGGGGGGCTACACCGGGGAGCTGTTTTTT.

J is TRBJ2-1 and V is TRBV14, with 9 bases identical to TRBD1. V gave up 5 bases and J gave up 3 bases; unmatched junction bases: 2. The CDR3 has 14 residues. Looked up from germline, CDR1 is SGHDN and CDR2 is FVKESK. The DNA of the CDR3 is TGTGCCAGCAGCACGGGACAGGGCTACAATGAGCAGTTCTTC. Protein: CASSTGQGYNEQFF. Supplemented by reference TRBV14 and TRBJ2-1, the full variable domain reads EAGVTQFPSHSVIEKGQTVTLRCDPISGHDNLYWYRRVMGKEIKFLLHFVKESKQDESGMPNNRFLAERTGGTYSTLKVQPAELEDSGVYFCASSTGQGYNEQFFGPGTRLTVL.

Concerning this clone: Compared with germline, one end of the junction differs, possibly owing to a read error. V is TRBV7-7 and J is TRBJ2-5; 10 positions match TRBD2. Germline-derived CDR1 and CDR2 are SSHAT and FNYEAQ (reference sequence). CDR3 length: 16 residues. CDR3 sequence reads: CASSLGVAGGQETQYF. Written as DNA, the CDR3 is TGTGCTAGCAGCTTAGGGGTAGCGGGGGGACAAGAGACCCAGTACTTC.

The chain employs TRBV28 and TRBJ1-1; TRBD1 might be the D (5 bases). This CDR3 is 15 amino acids long. The V end lost 3 bases, the J end lost 5 bases, and 16 bases lay between the germline ends. CDR1 is MDHEN and CDR2 is SYDVKM in the germline V gene. The CDR3 DNA follows: TGTGCCAGCAGTTTTCCCCAGGGTATGGTGACTGAAGCTTTCTTT. Its translation is CASSFPQGMVTEAFF. Full variable domain (missing parts from reference TRBV28 and TRBJ1-1): DVKVTQSSRYLVKRTGEKVFLECVQDMDHENMFWYRQDPGLGLRLIYFSYDVKMKEKGDIPEGYSVSREKKERFSLILESASTNQTSMYLCASSFPQGMVTEAFFGQGTRLTVV.

V and J are TRBV6-1 and TRBJ1-5, with D hard to call. Germline V gene lookup returns CDR1 MNHNS and CDR2 SASEGT. The germline V and J ends were trimmed by 4 bases and 5 bases, with 9 bases remaining between them. The length of the CDR3 is 13 residues. The CDR3 region is CASSVFYDQPQHF. The DNA of the CDR3 is TGTGCCAGCAGTGTATTTTATGATCAGCCCCAGCATTTT.

The chain's CDR3 is CASSGGVGDSPLHF. CDR3 coding DNA: TGTGCCAGCAGCGGGGGGGTTGGGGATTCACCCCTCCACTTT. The gene calls are TRBV6-6 and TRBJ1-6, with D possibly TRBD1 on 5 matching bases. V lost 6 bases and J lost 8, with 14 bases in between. Per germline, CDR1 MNHNY and CDR2 SVGAGI (reference sequence). This CDR3 spans 14 amino acids.

This chain joins TRBV4-2 and TRBJ1-5; D possibly corresponds to TRBD1 (5 bases). CDR3 length equals 17 residues. Trimming stripped 0 bases from V and 2 bases from J, with 14 bases between. Germline V gene data show CDR1 as LGHNA and CDR2 as YNFKEQ. This CDR3 is CASSQDWARGGNQPQHF. Here the CDR3 DNA reads TGTGCCAGCAGCCAAGATTGGGCCCGGGGGGGCAATCAGCCCCAGCATTTT.